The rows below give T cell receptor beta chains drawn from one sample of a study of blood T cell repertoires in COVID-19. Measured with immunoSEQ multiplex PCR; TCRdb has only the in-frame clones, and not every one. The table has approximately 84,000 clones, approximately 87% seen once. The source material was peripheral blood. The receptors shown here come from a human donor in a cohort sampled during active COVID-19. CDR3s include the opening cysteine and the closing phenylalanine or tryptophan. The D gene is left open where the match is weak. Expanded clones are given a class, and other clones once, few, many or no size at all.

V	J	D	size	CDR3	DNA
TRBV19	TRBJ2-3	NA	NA	CASSIREGVDTQYF	TGTGCCAGTAGTATAAGGGAAGGGGTTGATACGCAGTATTTT
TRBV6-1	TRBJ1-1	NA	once	CASSEALPQVNTEAFF	TGTGCCAGCAGTGAAGCTCTGCCGCAGGTGAACACTGAAGCTTTCTTT
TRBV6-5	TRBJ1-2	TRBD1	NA	CASSYARTGFGYTF	TGTGCCAGCAGTTACGCCCGGACAGGGTTCGGCTACACCTTC
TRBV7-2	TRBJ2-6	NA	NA	CASSIMGISGANVLTF	TGTGCCAGCAGCATTATGGGCATCTCTGGGGCCAACGTCCTGACTTTC
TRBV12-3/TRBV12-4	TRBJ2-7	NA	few	CASSRDIGEQYF	TGTGCCAGCAGCAGGGACATCGGCGAGCAGTACTTC
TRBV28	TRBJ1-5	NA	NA	CASSLPGAPNQPQHF	TGTGCCAGCAGTTTGCCAGGGGCGCCGAATCAGCCCCAGCATTTT
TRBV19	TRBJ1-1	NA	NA	CASSIRRRGPETEAFF	TGTGCCAGTAGTATACGGAGGCGGGGTCCTGAAACTGAAGCTTTCTTT
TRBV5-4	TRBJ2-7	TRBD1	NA	CASSSGTGGFYEQYF	TGTGCCAGCAGCTCCGGGACAGGGGGCTTTTACGAGCAGTACTTC
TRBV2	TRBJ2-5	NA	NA	CASSGSVETQYF	TGTGCCAGCAGTGGATCGGTAGAGACCCAGTACTTC
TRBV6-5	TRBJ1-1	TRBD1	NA	CASSYEGTGWRGEAFF	TGTGCCAGCAGTTACGAAGGGACAGGGTGGCGTGGTGAAGCTTTCTTT
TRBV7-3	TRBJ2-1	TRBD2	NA	CASSLSSGNHNEQFF	TGTGCCAGCAGCTTATCTAGCGGAAACCACAATGAGCAGTTCTTC
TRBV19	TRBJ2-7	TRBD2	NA	CASSIGLAGGDLSYEQYF	TGTGCCAGTAGTATCGGCCTAGCGGGAGGTGATTTATCCTACGAGCAGTACTTC
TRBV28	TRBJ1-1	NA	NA	CASGEIGFSEAFF	TGTGCCAGCGGGGAGATCGGGTTCTCTGAAGCTTTCTTT
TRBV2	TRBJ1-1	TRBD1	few	CASSGQGLTEAFF	TGTGCCAGCAGCGGACAGGGCCTCACTGAAGCTTTCTTT
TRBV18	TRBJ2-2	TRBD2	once	CASSRGLVEAGELFF	TGTGCCAGCTCACGGGGACTAGTTGAAGCCGGGGAGCTGTTTTTT
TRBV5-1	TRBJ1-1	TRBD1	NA	CASSLAIGGMNTEAFF	TGCGCCAGCAGCTTGGCCATAGGGGGCATGAACACTGAAGCTTTCTTT
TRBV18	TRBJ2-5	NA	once	CASSPAGQETQYF	TGTGCCAGCTCACCAGCGGGTCAAGAGACCCAGTACTTC
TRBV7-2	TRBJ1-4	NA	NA	CASSPLRGIGEKLFF	TGTGCCAGCAGCCCGCTGCGGGGGATTGGGGAAAAACTGTTTTTT
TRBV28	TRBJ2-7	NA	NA	CASSLAPRVIYEQYF	TGTGCCAGCAGTTTGGCCCCGAGGGTTATCTACGAGCAGTACTTC
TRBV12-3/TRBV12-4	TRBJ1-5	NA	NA	CASSLVESGPQHF	TGTGCCAGCAGTTTAGTTGAATCAGGGCCCCAGCATTTT
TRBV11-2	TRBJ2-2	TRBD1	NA	CASSSRTGAGELFF	TGTGCCAGCAGCTCTCGGACAGGGGCCGGGGAGCTGTTTTTT
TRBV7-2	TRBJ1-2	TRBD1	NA	CASSLAAGQGYGYTF	TGTGCCAGCAGCTTAGCCGCTGGACAGGGGTATGGCTACACCTTC
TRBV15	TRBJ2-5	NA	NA	CATSRDEGVGLYQETQYF	TGTGCCACCAGCAGAGATGAAGGGGTGGGTTTGTACCAAGAGACCCAGTACTTC
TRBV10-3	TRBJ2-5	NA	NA	CAISDSGAPEGTQYF	TGTGCCATCAGTGATTCAGGGGCCCCCGAGGGGACCCAGTACTTC